Listed below are T cell receptor beta chains from one sample, sequenced in a study of cytomegalovirus exposure and HLA in healthy donors. TCRdb keeps only in-frame clones here, not all; method: immunoSEQ multiplex PCR. Here the sample spans about 100,000 clones, over 60% being singletons. Sequenced material: PBMCs. These receptors were obtained from a young woman in good health and CMV-seropositive. CDR3s include the opening cysteine and the closing phenylalanine or tryptophan. The D gene is left open where the match is weak. The size of a clone is reported for some rows only, either as once, few or many, or as a class for expanded clones.

CDR3nt: TGTGCCAGCAGCGAGCTTTCTGGAAACACCATATATTTT
CDR3aa: CASSELSGNTIYF
v_gene: TRBV9
j_gene: TRBJ1-3
d_gene: .
abundance: .

CDR3nt: TGTGCCAGCAGCTTAATAGGGGGCAATGAAAAACTGTTTTTT
CDR3aa: CASSLIGGNEKLFF
v_gene: TRBV7-9
j_gene: TRBJ1-4
d_gene: TRBD1
abundance: .

CDR3nt: TGTGCCAGCAGTTTATTGGCAGGGGTGAACACTGAAGCTTTCTTT
CDR3aa: CASSLLAGVNTEAFF
v_gene: TRBV28
j_gene: TRBJ1-1
d_gene: .
abundance: .

CDR3nt: TGTGCCAGCAGCCCGGTCGGGTTAGCGGACAACATTCAGTACTTC
CDR3aa: CASSPVGLADNIQYF
v_gene: TRBV5-4
j_gene: TRBJ2-4
d_gene: .
abundance: .

CDR3nt: TGTGCCAGCAGTCAAGGACAGGGGAACACTGAAGCTTTCTTT
CDR3aa: CASSQGQGNTEAFF
v_gene: TRBV6-6
j_gene: TRBJ1-1
d_gene: TRBD1
abundance: .

CDR3nt: TGCGCCAGCAGCTCCGGGACTAGCGGGAGGTTACCTCAAGAGACCCAGTACTTC
CDR3aa: CASSSGTSGRLPQETQYF
v_gene: TRBV5-1
j_gene: TRBJ2-5
d_gene: TRBD2
abundance: .

CDR3nt: TGTGCCAGCAGCTTAAGGACAGCCCCCTACAATGAGCAGTTCTTC
CDR3aa: CASSLRTAPYNEQFF
v_gene: TRBV7-9
j_gene: TRBJ2-1
d_gene: .
abundance: .

CDR3nt: TGTGCCAGCAGTGATTGGGCGATGAACACTGAAGCTTTCTTT
CDR3aa: CASSDWAMNTEAFF
v_gene: TRBV6-1
j_gene: TRBJ1-1
d_gene: .
abundance: .

CDR3nt: TGTGCCAGCAGCCCCCCGGGACACGGGAACACTGAAGCTTTCTTT
CDR3aa: CASSPPGHGNTEAFF
v_gene: TRBV7-6
j_gene: TRBJ1-1
d_gene: .
abundance: .

CDR3nt: TGTGCCAGCCGGGACACCCTTAGGAACGAGCAGTACTTC
CDR3aa: CASRDTLRNEQYF
v_gene: TRBV6-5
j_gene: TRBJ2-7
d_gene: .
abundance: .

CDR3nt: TGTGCCTACCGACCTAGGAGTGAGCAGTTCTTC
CDR3aa: CAYRPRSEQFF
v_gene: TRBV30
j_gene: TRBJ2-1
d_gene: .
abundance: few

CDR3nt: TGTGCCAGCAGCCTCCGGCTAGGAGGTATTGAGCAGTTCTTC
CDR3aa: CASSLRLGGIEQFF
v_gene: TRBV4-2
j_gene: TRBJ2-1
d_gene: .
abundance: .

CDR3nt: TGTGCCATCAGGACCGGACTAGTCTATGAGCAGTTCTTC
CDR3aa: CAIRTGLVYEQFF
v_gene: TRBV10-3
j_gene: TRBJ2-1
d_gene: TRBD2
abundance: .

CDR3nt: TGTGCCAGCAGTTACTCGTACCAGAGCCGTTCGGAGCAGTACTTC
CDR3aa: CASSYSYQSRSEQYF
v_gene: TRBV6-5
j_gene: TRBJ2-5
d_gene: .
abundance: .

CDR3nt: TGTGCCAGCAGCCCCCCCGGGGAGCAGTTCTTC
CDR3aa: CASSPPGEQFF
v_gene: TRBV7-2
j_gene: TRBJ2-1
d_gene: .
abundance: .

CDR3nt: TGTGCCAGCTCACCCCCGGGACTCCACTACGAGCAGTACTTC
CDR3aa: CASSPPGLHYEQYF
v_gene: TRBV18
j_gene: TRBJ2-7
d_gene: .
abundance: .

CDR3nt: TGTGCCAGCAGCTTATACGGTACTAGCGGGATAGAAGAGACCCAGTACTTC
CDR3aa: CASSLYGTSGIEETQYF
v_gene: TRBV7-2
j_gene: TRBJ2-5
d_gene: TRBD2
abundance: .

CDR3nt: TGCAGCGTTGACACGGGAGCCCTCGGTGGTGAGCAGTTCTTC
CDR3aa: CSVDTGALGGEQFF
v_gene: TRBV29-1
j_gene: TRBJ2-1
d_gene: .
abundance: .

CDR3nt: TGTGCCAGCAGCCCCCGGATTGGCGGCGAAAAACTGTTTTTT
CDR3aa: CASSPRIGGEKLFF
v_gene: TRBV11-2
j_gene: TRBJ1-4
d_gene: .
abundance: once

CDR3nt: TGCAGCGGCCAGGGGGGCGACTATGGCTACACCTTC
CDR3aa: CSGQGGDYGYTF
v_gene: TRBV29-1
j_gene: TRBJ1-2
d_gene: TRBD1
abundance: .

CDR3nt: TGTGCCAGCAGCTTAGGGTCGATAGCGGGAGCTCAAGAGACCCAGTACTTC
CDR3aa: CASSLGSIAGAQETQYF
v_gene: TRBV7-9
j_gene: TRBJ2-5
d_gene: TRBD2
abundance: .

CDR3nt: TGTGCCAGCAGTTTCAGGCTTAACGCTGAAGCTTTCTTT
CDR3aa: CASSFRLNAEAFF
v_gene: TRBV28
j_gene: TRBJ1-1
d_gene: .
abundance: .

CDR3nt: TGTGCCAGCAGCGTAGGTGCAGGGGGAGAGACCCAGTACTTC
CDR3aa: CASSVGAGGETQYF
v_gene: TRBV9
j_gene: TRBJ2-5
d_gene: TRBD1
abundance: once

CDR3nt: TGCAGTGCTAGCGGGGGGTATGGCTACACCTTC
CDR3aa: CSASGGYGYTF
v_gene: TRBV20-1
j_gene: TRBJ1-2
d_gene: .
abundance: .

CDR3nt: TGTGCCAGCAGCGTAGAGGGGTACAATGAGCAGTTCTTC
CDR3aa: CASSVEGYNEQFF
v_gene: TRBV9
j_gene: TRBJ2-1
d_gene: .
abundance: .

CDR3nt: TGTGCCAGCAGCCGCTTCGGGAACACTGAAGCTTTCTTT
CDR3aa: CASSRFGNTEAFF
v_gene: TRBV7-3
j_gene: TRBJ1-1
d_gene: .
abundance: once

CDR3nt: TGTGCCAGCAGCCCCCCCTCGCTGGGAGGGCTGGAGCAGTACTTC
CDR3aa: CASSPPSLGGLEQYF
v_gene: TRBV7-9
j_gene: TRBJ2-7
d_gene: TRBD2
abundance: .

CDR3nt: TGTGCCAGCAGCCCCAGCCTAGCCGACAATGAGCAGTTCTTC
CDR3aa: CASSPSLADNEQFF
v_gene: TRBV7-3
j_gene: TRBJ2-1
d_gene: .
abundance: .

CDR3nt: TGTGCCAGCGCGCTCCACACAGATACGCAGTATTTT
CDR3aa: CASALHTDTQYF
v_gene: TRBV11-1
j_gene: TRBJ2-3
d_gene: .
abundance: .

CDR3nt: TGTGCCAGCAGTTTAACAGGGAACACTGAAGCTTTCTTT
CDR3aa: CASSLTGNTEAFF
v_gene: TRBV6-5
j_gene: TRBJ1-1
d_gene: .
abundance: .

CDR3nt: TGCGCCAGCAGCCTTATAGGTGGACTAGCGGGAGTTTGGGACACCGGGGAGCTGTTTTTT
CDR3aa: CASSLIGGLAGVWDTGELFF
v_gene: TRBV4-1
j_gene: TRBJ2-2
d_gene: TRBD2
abundance: few

CDR3nt: TGTGCCAGCAGTTACGGGACTAGCGGTTTCTACGAGCAGTACTTC
CDR3aa: CASSYGTSGFYEQYF
v_gene: TRBV6-5
j_gene: TRBJ2-7
d_gene: TRBD2
abundance: .

CDR3nt: TGCGCCAGCAGCCAGGGCCCGGGACTAGCGGGAGGCTACGAGCAGTACTTC
CDR3aa: CASSQGPGLAGGYEQYF
v_gene: TRBV4-1
j_gene: TRBJ2-7
d_gene: TRBD2
abundance: .

CDR3nt: TGTGCCAGCAGTTTTGGGTACAGGATCAACACCGGGGAGCTGTTTTTT
CDR3aa: CASSFGYRINTGELFF
v_gene: TRBV27
j_gene: TRBJ2-2
d_gene: .
abundance: .

CDR3nt: TGTGCCTGGAGTTTAGGTAGGGGAACCCCGAACTTCTTC
CDR3aa: CAWSLGRGTPNFF
v_gene: TRBV30
j_gene: TRBJ1-2
d_gene: .
abundance: once

CDR3nt: TGCAGCATCCCTAGCGGGAGCTCCTACAATGAGCAGTTCTTC
CDR3aa: CSIPSGSSYNEQFF
v_gene: TRBV29-1
j_gene: TRBJ2-1
d_gene: TRBD2
abundance: once

CDR3nt: TGTGCCAGCAGCTTAGGAATCGGACAGAGGACTTTCTTT
CDR3aa: CASSLGIGQRTFF
v_gene: TRBV11-2
j_gene: TRBJ1-1
d_gene: .
abundance: .

CDR3nt: TGTGCCAGCAGTTTGGGGCCCGGGGGCACTGAAGCTTTCTTT
CDR3aa: CASSLGPGGTEAFF
v_gene: TRBV28
j_gene: TRBJ1-1
d_gene: .
abundance: .

CDR3nt: TGTGCCAGCAGTTTACCAAGCGGGACCCAAGAGACCCAGTACTTC
CDR3aa: CASSLPSGTQETQYF
v_gene: TRBV28
j_gene: TRBJ2-5
d_gene: TRBD2
abundance: once

CDR3nt: TGTGCCAGCACAGGAGGAAACTACAATGAGCAGTTCTTC
CDR3aa: CASTGGNYNEQFF
v_gene: TRBV28
j_gene: TRBJ2-1
d_gene: .
abundance: .

CDR3nt: TGTGCCAGCAGCTTTTTCCAGGGGTCAGGCTACGAGCAGTACTTC
CDR3aa: CASSFFQGSGYEQYF
v_gene: TRBV7-6
j_gene: TRBJ2-7
d_gene: .
abundance: .

CDR3nt: TGTGCCAGCAGCCTTGGGACAAACAATGAGCAGTTCTTC
CDR3aa: CASSLGTNNEQFF
v_gene: TRBV7-6
j_gene: TRBJ2-1
d_gene: .
abundance: .

CDR3nt: TGTGCCAGCAGCCCCCAGGGGGGACATACGCAGTATTTT
CDR3aa: CASSPQGGHTQYF
v_gene: TRBV5-6
j_gene: TRBJ2-3
d_gene: .
abundance: .

CDR3nt: TGCAGCGTTGAAGAGTTAAGGGGAATAGCGGGAGGACCGTTCTTC
CDR3aa: CSVEELRGIAGGPFF
v_gene: TRBV29-1
j_gene: TRBJ2-1
d_gene: TRBD2
abundance: .

CDR3nt: TGTGCCAGCAGTTGGGGGACAGCGGGTGGAAACACCATATATTTT
CDR3aa: CASSWGTAGGNTIYF
v_gene: TRBV6-5
j_gene: TRBJ1-3
d_gene: TRBD1
abundance: .

CDR3nt: TGTGCCAGCAGTACCGGACATGTCCCCTACGAGCAGTACTTC
CDR3aa: CASSTGHVPYEQYF
v_gene: TRBV28
j_gene: TRBJ2-7
d_gene: .
abundance: .

CDR3nt: TGTGCCAGCAGACTCACAGGGGGCGGCGGCTATGGCTACACCTTC
CDR3aa: CASRLTGGGGYGYTF
v_gene: TRBV6-1
j_gene: TRBJ1-2
d_gene: TRBD1
abundance: .

CDR3nt: TGTGCCAGCAGAGGAAACGACGGAGTCCGGACCCAGTACTTC
CDR3aa: CASRGNDGVRTQYF
v_gene: TRBV28
j_gene: TRBJ2-5
d_gene: .
abundance: .

CDR3nt: TGTGCCAGCAGTTCCGTAGCGGGAGGTGGAACAGATACGCAGTATTTT
CDR3aa: CASSSVAGGGTDTQYF
v_gene: TRBV28
j_gene: TRBJ2-3
d_gene: TRBD2
abundance: .

CDR3nt: TGTGCCAGCAGCCCCATCGGGCAGGGTGAGGCTTTCTTT
CDR3aa: CASSPIGQGEAFF
v_gene: TRBV27
j_gene: TRBJ1-1
d_gene: .
abundance: .

CDR3nt: TGCGCCAGCAGCTTCCGGGGGGCTGGGTTGAACACTGAAGCTTTCTTT
CDR3aa: CASSFRGAGLNTEAFF
v_gene: TRBV5-1
j_gene: TRBJ1-1
d_gene: .
abundance: once